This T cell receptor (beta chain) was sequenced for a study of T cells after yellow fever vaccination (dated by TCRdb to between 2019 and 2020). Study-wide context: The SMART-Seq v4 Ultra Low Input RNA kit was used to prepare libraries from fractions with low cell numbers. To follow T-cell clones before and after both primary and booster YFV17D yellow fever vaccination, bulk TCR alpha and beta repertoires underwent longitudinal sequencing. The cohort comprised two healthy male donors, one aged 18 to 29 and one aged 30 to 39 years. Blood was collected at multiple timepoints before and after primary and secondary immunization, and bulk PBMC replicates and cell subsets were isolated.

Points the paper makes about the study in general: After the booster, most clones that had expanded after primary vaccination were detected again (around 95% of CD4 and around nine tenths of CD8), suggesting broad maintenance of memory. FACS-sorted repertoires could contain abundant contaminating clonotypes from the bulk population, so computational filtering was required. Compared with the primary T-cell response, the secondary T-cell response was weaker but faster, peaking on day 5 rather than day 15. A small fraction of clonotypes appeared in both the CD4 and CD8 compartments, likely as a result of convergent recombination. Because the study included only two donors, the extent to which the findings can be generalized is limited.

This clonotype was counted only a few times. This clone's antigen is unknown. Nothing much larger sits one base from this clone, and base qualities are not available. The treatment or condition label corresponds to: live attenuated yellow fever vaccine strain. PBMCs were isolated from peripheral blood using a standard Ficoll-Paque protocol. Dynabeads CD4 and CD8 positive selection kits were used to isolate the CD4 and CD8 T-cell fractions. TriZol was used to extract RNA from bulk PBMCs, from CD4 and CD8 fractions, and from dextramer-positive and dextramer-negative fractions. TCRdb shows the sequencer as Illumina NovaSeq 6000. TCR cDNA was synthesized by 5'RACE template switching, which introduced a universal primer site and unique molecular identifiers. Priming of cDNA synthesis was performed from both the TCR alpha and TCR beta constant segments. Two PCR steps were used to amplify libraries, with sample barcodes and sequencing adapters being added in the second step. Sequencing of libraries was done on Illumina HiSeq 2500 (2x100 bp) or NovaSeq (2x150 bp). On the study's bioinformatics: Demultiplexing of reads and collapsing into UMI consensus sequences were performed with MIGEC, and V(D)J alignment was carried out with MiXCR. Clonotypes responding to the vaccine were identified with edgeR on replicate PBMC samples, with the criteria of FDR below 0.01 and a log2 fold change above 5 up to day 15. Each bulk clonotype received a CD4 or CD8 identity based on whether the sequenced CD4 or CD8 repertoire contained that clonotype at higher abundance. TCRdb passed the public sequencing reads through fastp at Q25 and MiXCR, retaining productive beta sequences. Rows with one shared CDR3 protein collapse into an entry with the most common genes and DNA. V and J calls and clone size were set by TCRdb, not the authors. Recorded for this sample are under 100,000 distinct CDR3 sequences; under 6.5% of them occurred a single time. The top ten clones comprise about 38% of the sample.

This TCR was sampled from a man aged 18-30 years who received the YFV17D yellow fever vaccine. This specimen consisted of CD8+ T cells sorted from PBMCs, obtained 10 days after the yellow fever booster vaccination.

CDR3 sequence: CASSQDPRTGFISYEQYF. The DNA is TGCGCCAGCAGCCAAGATCCAAGAACAGGTTTTATCTCCTACGAGCAGTACTTC. Here the chain combines TRBV4-1 and TRBJ2-7, with TRBD1 perhaps the D gene, on 5 matching bases. According to the germline V gene, CDR1 reads MGHRA and CDR2 reads YSYEKL. V lost 0 bases and J lost 0 bases; the stretch between them is 18 bases long. There are 18 amino acids in the CDR3, from cysteine to phenylalanine inclusive. Only CDR3 DNA is held: 54 bases, read in frame from base 1.